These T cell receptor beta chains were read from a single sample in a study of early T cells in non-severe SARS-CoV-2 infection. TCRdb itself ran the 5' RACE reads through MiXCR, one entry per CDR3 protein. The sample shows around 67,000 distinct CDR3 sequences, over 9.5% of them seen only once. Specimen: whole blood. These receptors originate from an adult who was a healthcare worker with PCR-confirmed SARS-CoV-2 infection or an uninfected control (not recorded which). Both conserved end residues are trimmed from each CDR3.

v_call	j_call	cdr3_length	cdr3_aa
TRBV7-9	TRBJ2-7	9	ASSRGSEQY
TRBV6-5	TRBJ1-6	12	ASRPPGGNSPLH
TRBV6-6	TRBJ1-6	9	ASSAASPLH
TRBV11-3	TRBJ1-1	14	ASSQAGQQPNTEAF
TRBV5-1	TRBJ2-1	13	ASSTGTRTYNEQF
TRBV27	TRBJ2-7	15	ASSLLPPGAGPYEQY
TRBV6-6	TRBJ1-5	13	ASRPGQVGNQPQH
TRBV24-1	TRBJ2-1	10	ATSGPYNEQF
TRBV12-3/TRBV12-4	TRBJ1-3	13	ASSQDREFGNTIY
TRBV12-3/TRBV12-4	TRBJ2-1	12	ASSPQGTYNEQF
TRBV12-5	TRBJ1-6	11	ASGLETNSPLH
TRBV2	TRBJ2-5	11	ASRRLAVETQY
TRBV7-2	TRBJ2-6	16	ASSSLGIRFSGANVLT
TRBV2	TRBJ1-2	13	ASRRDRAVNYGYT
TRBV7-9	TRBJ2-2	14	ASSLDRGSGTGELF
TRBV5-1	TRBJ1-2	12	ASSANQAAYGYT
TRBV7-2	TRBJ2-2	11	ASRGGGTGELF
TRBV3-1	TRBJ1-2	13	ASSQTKGTAYGYT
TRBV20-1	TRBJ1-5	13	SASHGDRSNQPQH
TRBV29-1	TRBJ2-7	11	SVKGQGVYEQY
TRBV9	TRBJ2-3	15	ASSPGTSGGAGDTQY
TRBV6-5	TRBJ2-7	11	ASSSTPLYEQY
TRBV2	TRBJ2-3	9	ASSEGYTQY
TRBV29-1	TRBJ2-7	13	SAELAGVGSHEQY
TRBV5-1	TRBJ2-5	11	ASSSSLQETQY
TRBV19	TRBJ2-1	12	ASARLADYNEQF
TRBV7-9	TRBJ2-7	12	ASRQTGPSYEQY
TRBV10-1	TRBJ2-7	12	ASSEWTHPYEQY
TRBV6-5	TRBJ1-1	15	ASSYRRTEVGWTEAF
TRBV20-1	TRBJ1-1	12	SAGLSVSYTEAF
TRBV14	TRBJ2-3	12	ASSQARATDTQY
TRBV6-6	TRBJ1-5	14	ASSYSFGGGNQPQH
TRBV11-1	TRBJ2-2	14	ASSPRQGQGTGELF
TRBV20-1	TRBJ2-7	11	SARPVGGVQQY
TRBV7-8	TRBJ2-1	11	ASSISGYNEQF
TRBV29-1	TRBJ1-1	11	SVEGGGGTEAF
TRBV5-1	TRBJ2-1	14	ASSNGRDRVANEQF
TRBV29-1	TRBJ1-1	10	SVFKVNTEAF
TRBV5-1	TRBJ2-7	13	ASSTHKGQAYEQY
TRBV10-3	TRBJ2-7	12	AISDRTGVYEQY
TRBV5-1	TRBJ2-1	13	ASSFFREIYNEQF
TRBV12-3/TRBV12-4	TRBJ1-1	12	ASSLVDLNTEAF
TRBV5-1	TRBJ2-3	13	ASSLDGASTDTQY
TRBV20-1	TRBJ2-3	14	SARIIAGGPKDTQY
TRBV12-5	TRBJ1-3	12	ASGLGARGNTIY
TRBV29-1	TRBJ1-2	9	SSGGSDGYT
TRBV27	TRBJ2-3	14	ASSLGWGGRSDTQY
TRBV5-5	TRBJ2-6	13	ASSLQGSGANVLT